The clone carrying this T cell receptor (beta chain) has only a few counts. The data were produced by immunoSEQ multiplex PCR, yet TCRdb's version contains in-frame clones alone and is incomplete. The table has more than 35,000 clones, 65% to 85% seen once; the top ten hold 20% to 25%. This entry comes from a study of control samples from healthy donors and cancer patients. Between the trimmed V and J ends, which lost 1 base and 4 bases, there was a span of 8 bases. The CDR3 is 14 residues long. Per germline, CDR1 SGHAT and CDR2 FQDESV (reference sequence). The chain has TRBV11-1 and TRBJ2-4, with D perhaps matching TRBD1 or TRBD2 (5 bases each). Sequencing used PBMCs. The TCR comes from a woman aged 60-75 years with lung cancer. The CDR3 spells CASSLEGRKNIQYF. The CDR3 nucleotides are TGTGCCAGCAGCTTAGAGGGACGGAAAAACATTCAGTACTTC.